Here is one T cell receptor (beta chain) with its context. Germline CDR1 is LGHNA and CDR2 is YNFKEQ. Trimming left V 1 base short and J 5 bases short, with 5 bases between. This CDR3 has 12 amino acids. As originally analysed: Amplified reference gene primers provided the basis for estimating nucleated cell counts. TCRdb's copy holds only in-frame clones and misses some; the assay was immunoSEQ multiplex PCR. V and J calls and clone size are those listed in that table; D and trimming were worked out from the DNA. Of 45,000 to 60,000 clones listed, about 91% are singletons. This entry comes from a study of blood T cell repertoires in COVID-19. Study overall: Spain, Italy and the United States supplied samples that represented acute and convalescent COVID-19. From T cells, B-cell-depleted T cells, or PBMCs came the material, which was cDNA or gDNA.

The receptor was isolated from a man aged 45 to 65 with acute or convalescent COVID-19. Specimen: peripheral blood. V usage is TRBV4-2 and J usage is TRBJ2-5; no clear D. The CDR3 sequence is CASSQGSETQYF. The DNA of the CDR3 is TGTGCCAGCAGCCAAGGGAGCGAGACCCAGTACTTC.